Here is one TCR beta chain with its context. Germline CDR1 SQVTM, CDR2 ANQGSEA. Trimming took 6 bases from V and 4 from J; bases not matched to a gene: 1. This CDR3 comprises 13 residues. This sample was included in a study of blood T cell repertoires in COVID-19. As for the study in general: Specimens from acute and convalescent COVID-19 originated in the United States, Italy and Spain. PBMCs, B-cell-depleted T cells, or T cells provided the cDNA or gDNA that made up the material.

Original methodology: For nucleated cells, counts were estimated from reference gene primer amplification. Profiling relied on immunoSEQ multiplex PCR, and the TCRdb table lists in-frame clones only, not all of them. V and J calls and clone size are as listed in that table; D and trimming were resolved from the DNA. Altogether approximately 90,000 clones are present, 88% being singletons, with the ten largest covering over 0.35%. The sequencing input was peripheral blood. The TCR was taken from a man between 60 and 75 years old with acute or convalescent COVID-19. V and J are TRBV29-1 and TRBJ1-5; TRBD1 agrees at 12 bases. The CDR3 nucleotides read TGCAGCGTGGGACAGGGGGCGAATCAGCCCCAGCATTTT. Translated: CSVGQGANQPQHF. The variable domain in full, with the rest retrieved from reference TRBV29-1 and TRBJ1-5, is SAVISQKPSRDICQRGTSLTIQCQVDSQVTMMFWYRQQPGQSLTLIATANQGSEATYESGFVIDKFPISRPNLTFSTLTVSNMSPEDSSIYLCSVGQGANQPQHFGDGTRLSIL.